The clone carrying this TCR beta chain has only a few counts. The read ends 3 residues shy of where the CDR3 ends; the end is completed using the germline J gene. This sample is drawn from a study of T cell clonality in common variable immunodeficiency. CDR1 is LNHDA and CDR2 is SQIVND in the germline V gene (reference sequence). This CDR3 has 13 residues. Most patients and controls had Caucasian heritage. Generated by immunoSEQ multiplex PCR, the TCRdb table keeps only in-frame clones and is missing some. The table lists tens of thousands of clones, with no singletons. The rearrangement links TRBV19 to TRBJ1-2, with D maybe TRBD1 (5 bases). Sequencing input: peripheral blood mononuclear cells. The clonotype originates from a person aged 18-70 years in good health. This CDR3 reads CASSEGLSYDYTF. The covered CDR3 bases are TGTGCCAGTAGTGAGGGGCTCAGCTACGAC.